The T cell receptor beta chain described here comes from a study of T cell responses to AZD1222 COVID-19 vaccine. At the level of the study: Combined were second doses at about 4 or about 12 weeks.

Between the trimmed V and J ends, which lost 3 bases and 0 bases, there was a span of 7 bases. The CDR3 extends over 14 amino acids. The germline CDR1 and CDR2 sequences are SGDLS and YYNGEE. The protocol was immunoSEQ multiplex PCR, while the TCRdb copy is restricted to in-frame clones and leaves out a portion. The sample has approximately 130,000 clones, 80% to 95% seen once. Sequenced here: peripheral blood, sampled on day 0 of AZD1222 vaccination. The chain has TRBV9 and TRBJ1-5; D is unclear. The receptor's source is an adult in good health. The CDR3 DNA follows: TGTGCCAGCAGCGCCCCTCCTAGCAATCAGCCCCAGCATTTT. Amino acid sequence: CASSAPPSNQPQHF.